This TCR beta chain was sequenced during a study of resident and recirculating memory T cells in vitiligo. The wider study: Epidermis came from shave biopsies of lesional and nonlesional sites, plus PBMCs. The samples were homogenized without cell sorting before genomic DNA extraction. Study results and limitations: No unique dominant TCR clone was found in vitiligo lesions.

The CDR3 covers 13 residues. Germline values: CDR1 SEHNR, CDR2 FQNEAQ (reference sequence). The ends lost 5 bases at V and 3 bases at J; junction bases unmatched: 2. Here immunoSEQ multiplex PCR was the method, and the copy in TCRdb shows in-frame clones only, minus some. The sample lists 55,000 to 75,000 clones; roughly 90% were seen once. Confetti depigmentation, marking active vitiligo, was absent in these patients. To note about this clone: Its antigen is undetermined.

Sequenced: blood. The receptor comes from a male donor with vitiligo. V usage is TRBV7-9 and J usage is TRBJ2-3, with 7 bases lining up with TRBD2. CDR3 residues: CASSEAGTDTQYF. Here the CDR3 DNA reads TGTGCCAGCAGCGAAGCGGGGACAGATACGCAGTATTTT.